This TCR beta chain is from a study of T-cell reconstitution after alpha-beta-depleted transplantation in children. General observations from the study: Newly made T cells mostly supplied T-cell counts and diversity one year after transplant. Alpha-beta T cells present about two months after transplant were reported to originate from several hundred expanded graft clones.

Molecular barcoding with unique molecular identifiers was used for the TCRbeta library. TCRdb redid the calling of the PCR reads with MiXCR, one entry per CDR3 protein. The repertoire consists of about 980,000 distinct CDR3 sequences, with 25% to 35% occurring once and the leading ten covering about 28%. About this clonotype itself: The antigen is unknown.

This TCR derives from a boy in the first two years of life who had a stem cell transplant for SCID, so the T cells may come from the graft donor. Specimen: PBMCs, mostly from graft donor cells, collected 360 days after TCRalphabeta/CD19-depleted stem cell transplant.

The CDR3 loop reads CATHRGGGPSEAFF. The CDR3 coding sequence is TGTGCCACCCACCGTGGCGGGGGCCCGTCTGAAGCTTTCTTT. The J gene is TRBJ1-1, the V gene TRBV27; weak D call: TRBD1 (6 bases). The CDR3 covers 14 residues. V lost 10 bases and J 6 bases, leaving 21 bases between the germline ends. Looked up from germline, CDR1 is MNHEY and CDR2 is SMNVEV (reference sequence).